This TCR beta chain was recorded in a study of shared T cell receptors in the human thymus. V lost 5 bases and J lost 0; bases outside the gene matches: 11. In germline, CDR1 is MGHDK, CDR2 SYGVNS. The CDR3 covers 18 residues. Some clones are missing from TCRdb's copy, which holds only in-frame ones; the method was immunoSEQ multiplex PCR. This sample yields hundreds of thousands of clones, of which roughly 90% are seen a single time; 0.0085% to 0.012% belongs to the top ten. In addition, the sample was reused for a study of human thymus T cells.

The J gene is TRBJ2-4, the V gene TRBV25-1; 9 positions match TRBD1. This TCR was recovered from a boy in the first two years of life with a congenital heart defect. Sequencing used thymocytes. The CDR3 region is CASSPQGQGAVAKNIQYF. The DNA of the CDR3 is TGTGCCAGCAGTCCCCAGGGACAGGGAGCAGTAGCCAAAAACATTCAGTACTTC.